This T cell receptor beta chain originates from a study of OX40 agonist ivuxolimab in advanced cancers. Study overall: Aged 23 to 79 with a mean of about 60 years, they were less than 90% male. Study-wide findings and caveats: Some patients without response likewise showed low normalized clonal expansion. CD8+ T cells averaged more expanded clones than CD4+.

Using immunoSEQ multiplex PCR, the repertoire was profiled, and TCRdb retains in-frame clones only, with some absent. Altogether more than 30,000 clones are present, 65% to 90% being singletons, with the ten largest covering around a third. Notes on this clone: The antigen remains unidentified.

With baseline, cycle 4 day 1, and cycle 7 day 1 as timepoints, blood was sampled. CDR1 and CDR2 from the germline V gene are SNHLY and FYNNEI. Trimming stripped 3 bases from V and 3 bases from J, with 6 bases between. CDR3 length: 12 residues. The specimen was CD4+ or CD8+ T cells sorted from blood, collected in a trial of the OX40 agonist ivuxolimab. The sequence was obtained from an adult with an advanced solid tumor such as melanoma, head and neck, liver or kidney cancer. V and J are TRBV2 and TRBJ2-7; D is uncertain. The DNA for the CDR3 is TGTGCCAGCAGTGACAGCCTCTACGAGCAGTACTTC. Translation gives CASSDSLYEQYF.